The 16 T cell receptor beta chains in this list originate from one sample, sequenced in a study of PD-1 blockade in classical Hodgkin lymphoma (dated by TCRdb to about 2020). Library prep was done by the immunoSEQ multiplex PCR assay. TCRdb took over this immuneACCESS table, retaining in-frame rearrangements with V and J assigned. Such tables are incomplete; in checked studies, under half of the missing clones stem from an unresolved V gene, and the remainder is unexplained. The sample table holds about 16,000 clones, of which 70% to 90% were seen once. Less than 8.5% of the sample is taken by the ten largest. This specimen's time point label, interpreted: newly diagnosed, previously untreated cHL patient sample. The sample taken for sequencing was peripheral blood mononuclear cells (PBMCs). These receptors were obtained from a human donor with classical Hodgkin lymphoma.

The chain couples TRBV27 to TRBJ2-7; D unresolved. Trimming cost V 2 bases and J 2 bases, with 10 bases left between them. Germline-derived CDR1 and CDR2 are MNHEY and SMNVEV (reference sequence). This CDR3 is 14 amino acids long. This CDR3 is CASSLVPGPYEQYF. CDR3 nucleotide sequence: TGTGCCAGCAGTTTAGTCCCAGGACCCTACGAGCAGTACTTC.

The V and J genes are TRBV7-2 and TRBJ2-4; D possibly corresponds to TRBD2 (5 bases). The ends were cut back, 7 bases at V and 3 bases at J, with 22 bases in the middle. The CDR3 totals 17 residues. CDR1 and CDR2 from the germline V gene are SGHTA and FQGNSA. As DNA, the CDR3 is TGTGCCAGCATCCGGGATCCTTCTGTACTAGGCAAAAACATTCAGTACTTC. Translating gives CASIRDPSVLGKNIQYF. The variable domain in full, with the rest retrieved from reference TRBV7-2 and TRBJ2-4, is GAGVSQSPSNKVTEKGKDVELRCDPISGHTALYWYRQSLGQGLEFLIYFQGNSAPDKSGLPSDRFSAERTGGSVSTLTIQRTQQEDSAVYLCASIRDPSVLGKNIQYFGAGTRLSVL.

This clone was found once. The chain links TRBV9 to TRBJ2-1; TRBD1 agrees at 7 bases. Trimming at V came to 0 bases and at J to 6 bases, leaving 6 bases not matched to a gene. From germline, CDR1 is SGDLS and CDR2 YYNGEE. The CDR3 totals 15 residues. The chain's CDR3 is CASSVVDRFANEQFF. The CDR3 bases are TGTGCCAGCAGCGTAGTGGACAGGTTCGCCAATGAGCAGTTCTTC.

In its sample, this clone was seen a few times. The gene calls are TRBV27 and TRBJ2-1, with 8 positions matching TRBD2. With 2 bases clipped from V and 5 bases from J, the junction kept 2 bases outside the gene matches. CDR3 length: 14 residues. The V gene's germline CDR1 is MNHEY and CDR2 SMNVEV (reference sequence). CDR3 nucleotide sequence: TGTGCCAGCAGTTTACACGGGGGGGACAATGAGCAGTTCTTC. It is translated as CASSLHGGDNEQFF.

This clone appeared once. V usage is TRBV28 and J usage is TRBJ2-7; D is possibly TRBD1 (6 bases). The CDR3 has 18 amino acids. CDR1 is MDHEN and CDR2 is SYDVKM in the germline V gene. Trimming pared 10 bases from V and 0 bases from J, leaving 28 bases between. DNA of the CDR3: TGTGCCACCTCTATCAGTACCGGGACACCGGTTACCTCCTACGAGCAGTACTTC. It specifies CATSISTGTPVTSYEQYF. Filled out from reference TRBV28 and TRBJ2-7, the complete variable domain reads DVKVTQSSRYLVKRTGEKVFLECVQDMDHENMFWYRQDPGLGLRLIYFSYDVKMKEKGDIPEGYSVSREKKERFSLILESASTNQTSMYLCATSISTGTPVTSYEQYFGPGTRLTVT.

The genes are TRBV4-2 and TRBJ2-7, with TRBD2 matching over 12 bases. The V and J ends lost 0 bases and 11 bases, in that order; junction bases with no gene match: 17. The CDR3 runs to 18 residues. CDR1 and CDR2 from the germline V gene are LGHNA and YNFKEQ. The CDR3 region has the DNA TGTGCCAGCAGCCAAGACGGGGCGGCGGGGAGACTAGCGGGAGATGAGTACTTC. It specifies CASSQDGAAGRLAGDEYF.

The rearrangement joins TRBV6-7 to TRBJ2-1; 7 bases line up with TRBD1. TRBV6-7 is an open reading frame, and its role is uncertain. Trimming cost V 9 bases and J 1 base; bases outside gene matches: 12. The CDR3 has 16 amino acids. CDR3 loop: CARLSGTALSYNEQFF. CDR3 DNA: TGTGCCAGACTTTCCGGGACAGCGCTTTCCTACAATGAGCAGTTCTTC.

The CDR3 DNA reads TGTGCCAGTACGGGGGGCAATCTGAACACTGAAGCTTTCTTT. Translating gives CASTGGNLNTEAFF. V usage is TRBV19 and J usage is TRBJ1-1; a possible D gene is TRBD1 (6 bases). The V gene's germline CDR1 is LNHDA and CDR2 SQIVND (reference sequence). The CDR3 is made up of 14 amino acids. Trimming left V 7 bases short and J 0 bases short, with 12 bases between.

V and J are TRBV28 and TRBJ2-1; D unclear. The CDR3 has 11 residues. V was pared by 5 bases and J by 11 bases, with 10 bases between. Per germline, CDR1 MDHEN and CDR2 SYDVKM. CDR3 in DNA: TGTGCCAGCAGTGATCCGGGCCAGCAGTTCTTC. This gives the protein CASSDPGQQFF.

V usage is TRBV11-1 and J usage is TRBJ1-1, with 10 positions matching TRBD1. The junction had 5 bases not matched to a gene; V was cut back by 8 bases and J by 11 bases. The CDR3 is 11 residues long. Germline CDR1 reads SGHAT; CDR2 reads FQDESV (reference sequence). As DNA, the CDR3 is TGTGCCAGCTCGACAGGGGGCATCGCTTTCTTT. This translates into CASSTGGIAFF.

The chain joins TRBV28 to TRBJ2-7; 8 positions agree with TRBD1. J lost 4 bases, V lost 7 bases, and 9 bases had no gene match. Germline lookup yields CDR1 MDHEN and CDR2 SYDVKM. The CDR3 is 14 residues long. CDR3: CASIPHGTGYEQYF. For the CDR3, the DNA is TGTGCCAGCATCCCTCACGGGACAGGTTACGAGCAGTACTTC.

The chain uses TRBV28 and TRBJ2-3, with TRBD2 identical over 8 bases. The germline V gene encodes CDR1 MDHEN and CDR2 SYDVKM. The CDR3 has 18 residues. V lost 4 bases to trimming and J lost 2 bases; unmatched junction nucleotides: 14. In DNA form, the CDR3 reads TGTGCCAGCAGTTCCAGTCCGGGACTAGGGGGTCTCACAGATACGCAGTATTTT. Its protein product is CASSSSPGLGGLTDTQYF.

The CDR3 bases are TGTGCCAGCAGCTTAGATACGAATTGGGAGACCCAGTACTTC. It encodes CASSLDTNWETQYF. The rearrangement links TRBV11-2 to TRBJ2-5; D is unresolved. V shed 0 bases and J shed 5 bases, with 10 bases lying between them. CDR3 size: 14 residues. In germline, CDR1 is SGHAT, CDR2 FQNNGV.

This clone was seen once. The chain is built from TRBV7-7 and TRBJ2-1; 9 nucleotides align to TRBD2. CDR1 and CDR2 (germline): SSHAT, FNYEAQ (reference sequence). With V trimmed by 5 bases and J by 9 bases, 11 bases remained unmatched. CDR3 length: 15 residues. CDR3 nucleotides: TGTGCCAGCAGCGCGCGGGAGGGGCAAGGGGGTGAGCAGTTCTTC. This gives the protein CASSAREGQGGEQFF.

The CDR3 is CASSVVAFGGYEQYF. The CDR3 DNA is TGTGCCAGCAGCGTCGTAGCTTTTGGGGGGTACGAGCAGTACTTC. V is TRBV11-1 and J is TRBJ2-7; D is possibly TRBD2 (6 bases). CDR1 and CDR2 from the germline V gene are SGHAT and FQDESV (reference sequence). The CDR3 loop spans 15 amino acids. Trimming removed 5 bases from V and 4 bases from J, with 18 bases in between.

The chain couples TRBV19 to TRBJ2-1; D is uncertain. V shed 3 bases and J shed 2 bases, with 8 bases lying between them. From germline, CDR1 is LNHDA and CDR2 SQIVND (reference sequence). CDR3 length equals 14 residues. The CDR3 nucleotides read TGTGCCAGTAGTATTGGTAGTGCCTACAATGAGCAGTTCTTC. Encoded protein: CASSIGSAYNEQFF.